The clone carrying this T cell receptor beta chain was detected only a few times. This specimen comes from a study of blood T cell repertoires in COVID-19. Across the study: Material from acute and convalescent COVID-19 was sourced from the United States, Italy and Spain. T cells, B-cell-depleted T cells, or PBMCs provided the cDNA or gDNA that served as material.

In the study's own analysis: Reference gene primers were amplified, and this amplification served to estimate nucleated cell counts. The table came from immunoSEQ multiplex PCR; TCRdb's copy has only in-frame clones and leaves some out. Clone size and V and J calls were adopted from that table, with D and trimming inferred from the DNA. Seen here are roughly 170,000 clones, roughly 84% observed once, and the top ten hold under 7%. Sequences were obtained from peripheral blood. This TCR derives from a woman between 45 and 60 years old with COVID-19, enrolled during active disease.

CDR3 nucleotide sequence: TGTGCCAGCAGTGATGGAGGGGTCCTAAATGCTTTCTTT. Encoded protein: CASSDGGVLNAFF. The V and J genes are TRBV25-1 and TRBJ1-1; D is perhaps TRBD1 (5 bases). The CDR3 loop spans 13 amino acids. Trimming took 3 bases from V and 11 from J, leaving 16 bases between them. CDR1 MGHDK and CDR2 SYGVNS come from the germline V gene. The whole variable domain, filled in from reference TRBV25-1 and TRBJ1-1, reads EADIYQTPRYLVIGTGKKITLECSQTMGHDKMYWYQQDPGMELHLIHYSYGVNSTEKGDLSSESTVSRIRTEHFPLTLESARPSHTSQYLCASSDGGVLNAFFGQGTRLTVV.